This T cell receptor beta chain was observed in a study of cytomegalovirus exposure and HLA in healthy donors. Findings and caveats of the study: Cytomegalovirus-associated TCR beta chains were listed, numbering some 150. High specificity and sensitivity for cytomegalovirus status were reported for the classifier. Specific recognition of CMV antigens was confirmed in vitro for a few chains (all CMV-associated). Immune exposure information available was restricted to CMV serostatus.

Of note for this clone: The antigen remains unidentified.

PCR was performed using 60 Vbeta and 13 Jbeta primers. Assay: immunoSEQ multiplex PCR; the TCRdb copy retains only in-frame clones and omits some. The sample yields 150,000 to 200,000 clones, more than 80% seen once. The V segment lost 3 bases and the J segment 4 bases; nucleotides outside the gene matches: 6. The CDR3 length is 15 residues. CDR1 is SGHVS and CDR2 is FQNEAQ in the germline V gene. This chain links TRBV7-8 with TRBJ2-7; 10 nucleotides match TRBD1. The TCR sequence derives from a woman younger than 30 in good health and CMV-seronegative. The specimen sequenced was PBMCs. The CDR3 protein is CASSFTGTGEYEQYF. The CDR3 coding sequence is TGTGCCAGCAGCTTCACCGGGACAGGGGAGTACGAGCAGTACTTC. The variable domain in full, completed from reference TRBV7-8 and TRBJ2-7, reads GAGVSQSPRYKVAKRGQDVALRCDPISGHVSLFWYQQALGQGPEFLTYFQNEAQLDKSGLPSDRFFAERPEGSVSTLKIQRTQQEDSAVYLCASSFTGTGEYEQYFGPGTRLTVT.